The 29 T cell receptor beta chains listed next were all sequenced from one sample in a study of blood T cell repertoires in COVID-19. The repertoire was sequenced with immunoSEQ multiplex PCR; TCRdb's copy has only in-frame clones and lacks some. The sample holds 150,000 or so clones, 80% seen once. The sequencing sample was made of peripheral blood. The origin of the receptors is a man aged 60 to 75 with acute or convalescent COVID-19.

As concerns this clone: Compared with germline, one end of the junction differs, possibly owing to a read error. This chain joins TRBV4-2 and TRBJ1-2; TRBD1 aligns across 7 bases. CDR1 and CDR2 (germline): LGHNA, YNFKEQ. This CDR3 has 11 residues. CDR3 protein: CASSQEGQPHF. The CDR3 DNA reads as TGTGCCAGCAGCCAAGAGGGACAGCCCCACTTC.

The chain carries TRBV23-1 and TRBJ1-2, with 7 nucleotides matching TRBD1. TRBV23-1 counts as an open reading frame of uncertain function. The CDR3 is 14 residues long. V trimming: 4 bases; J trimming: 3 bases; junction bases outside the gene matches: 5. CDR3 amino acids: CASSRVGGDYGYTF. For the CDR3, the DNA is TGCGCCAGCAGTCGAGTAGGGGGCGACTATGGCTACACCTTC.

The rearrangement links TRBV29-1 to TRBJ2-5, with 8 bases lining up with TRBD1. V was pared by 5 bases and J by 4 bases, with 3 bases of the junction left unmatched. The CDR3 consists of 12 residues. CDR1 and CDR2 from the germline V gene are SQVTM and ANQGSEA. In DNA form, the CDR3 reads TGCAGCGTTCGGACAGGGAGAGAGACCCAGTACTTC. This encodes CSVRTGRETQYF.

V and J are TRBV27 and TRBJ1-1; 10 bases fit TRBD1. Trimming took 7 bases from V and 5 from J; bases not matched to a gene: 13. Germline CDR1 MNHEY, CDR2 SMNVEV (reference sequence). The CDR3 loop spans 16 amino acids. CDR3 DNA: TGTGCCAGCAAACGGACCGGACAGGGGGTAGGGACTGAAGCTTTCTTT. Protein: CASKRTGQGVGTEAFF.

The chain joins TRBV5-1 to TRBJ1-2, with a tentative D call TRBD1 (5 bases). V lost 5 bases and J lost 6, with 17 bases in between. CDR3 size: 14 residues. CDR1 is SGHRS, CDR2 YFSETQ, per germline. CDR3 DNA: TGCGCCAGCAGTCCTGGATCAGGGTCCGATGGCTACACCTTC. Its protein product is CASSPGSGSDGYTF.

The chain combines TRBV18 with TRBJ1-1; 8 nucleotides match TRBD1. Germline CDR1 KGHSH, CDR2 LQKENI. The CDR3 consists of 15 residues. After removal of 3 bases from V and 7 bases from J, the junction contained 10 bases not matched to a gene. This chain's CDR3 is CASSPDLGQGGEAFF. Written as DNA, the CDR3 is TGTGCCAGCTCACCCGACCTAGGACAGGGCGGTGAAGCTTTCTTT.

The genes are TRBV6-5 and TRBJ2-1, with 7 bases matching TRBD2. The J segment lost 4 bases and the V segment lost 7 bases, leaving 10 bases of the junction unmatched. Germline CDR1 and CDR2: MNHEY and SVGAGI. The CDR3 consists of 15 residues. This CDR3 reads CASTPSGGNYNEQFF. As DNA, the CDR3 is TGTGCCAGCACCCCGTCGGGGGGAAATTACAATGAGCAGTTCTTC.

The chain has TRBV14 and TRBJ1-5; 10 bases align to TRBD1. CDR1 SGHDN and CDR2 FVKESK come from the germline V gene. This CDR3 region has 16 residues. J lost 3 bases, V lost 0 bases, and 2 bases had no gene match. The CDR3, as DNA: TGTGCCAGCAGCCAAGAGGGACAGGGGCACAATCAGCCCCAGCATTTT. Its protein product is CASSQEGQGHNQPQHF.

This clone was picked up a small number of times. The chain joins TRBV30 to TRBJ1-4; 8 positions match TRBD1. The CDR3 consists of 18 residues. V was pared by 0 bases and J by 4 bases, with 13 bases of the junction left unmatched. Germline-derived CDR1 and CDR2 are GTSNPN and SVGIG (reference sequence). CDR3 protein: CAWSVRRQGAPFNEKLFF. In DNA, the CDR3 is TGTGCCTGGAGTGTACGGAGGCAGGGGGCTCCCTTTAATGAAAAACTGTTTTTT.

This chain connects TRBV27 to TRBJ2-5, with TRBD1 matching over 11 bases. The CDR3 covers 15 residues. Germline CDR1 reads MNHEY; CDR2 reads SMNVEV (reference sequence). J gave up 6 bases and V 5 bases, and 8 bases lay outside the gene matches. DNA of the CDR3: TGTGCCAGCAGTGCCCGGACAGGGGGCGTGAAGACCCAGTACTTC. This sequence encodes CASSARTGGVKTQYF.

This clone came up once. V gene TRBV7-2 combines with J gene TRBJ1-2; maybe TRBD1 (5 bases). In germline, CDR1 is SGHTA, CDR2 FQGNSA. The ends were cut back, 5 bases at V and 6 bases at J, with 19 bases in the middle. The CDR3 sequence is 15 residues long. The chain's CDR3 is CASSHGGAGGNGYTF. The CDR3, as DNA: TGTGCCAGCAGCCACGGAGGGGCCGGCGGTAATGGCTACACCTTC.

The genes are TRBV5-1 and TRBJ2-3; TRBD1 aligns across 9 bases. Trimming removed 6 bases from V and 2 bases from J; junction bases left unmatched: 13. The germline V gene encodes CDR1 SGHRS and CDR2 YFSETQ. The CDR3 is 17 amino acids. DNA of the CDR3: TGCGCCAGCAAAAGAACAGGGGGCCCTACTCCCACAGATACGCAGTATTTT. Translation: CASKRTGGPTPTDTQYF.

The rearrangement links TRBV24-1 to TRBJ2-2; 12 nucleotides align to TRBD2. The CDR3 runs to 18 residues. V gave up 2 bases and J gave up 4 bases; unmatched junction bases: 7. The germline V gene has CDR1 KGHDR and CDR2 SFDVKD. In DNA, the CDR3 is TGTGCCACCAGTGATTCTAGCGGGAGGGCCTGGAGCACCGGGGAGCTGTTTTTT. Translated, it gives CATSDSSGRAWSTGELFF.

This clone was counted a few times. The V gene is TRBV12-3 or TRBV12-4, the J gene TRBJ1-5; weak D call: TRBD1 (5 bases). Deletions cut 3 bases from V and 9 bases from J, with 12 bases between. The CDR3 is 13 amino acids. The CDR3 region is CASSLQPTGPQHF. Here the CDR3 DNA reads TGTGCCAGCAGTTTGCAACCCACAGGGCCCCAGCATTTT.

The gene calls are TRBV15 and TRBJ1-1; 9 bases are a match to TRBD1. Germline lookup yields CDR1 LNHNV and CDR2 YYDKDF (reference sequence). The V gene end was trimmed by 5 bases and the J gene end by 5 bases; junction bases not matched to a gene: 3. This CDR3 has 13 amino acids. The CDR3 nucleotides are TGTGCCACCAGCGGGGACAGGGAAACTGAAGCTTTCTTT. Amino acid sequence: CATSGDRETEAFF.

The chain recombines TRBV7-2 with TRBJ2-1; tentative D call: TRBD2 (5 bases). This CDR3 spans 13 amino acids. CDR1 and CDR2 from the germline V gene are SGHTA and FQGNSA. Trimming pared 5 bases from V and 12 bases from J, leaving 17 bases between. CDR3 loop: CASSTRTLPGQFF. CDR3 in DNA: TGTGCCAGCAGCACCCGGACTCTCCCCGGGCAGTTCTTC.

The V gene is TRBV13, the J gene TRBJ1-1; D ambiguous. The V gene's germline CDR1 is PRHDT and CDR2 FYEKMQ (reference sequence). CDR3 length equals 16 residues. Trimming pared 0 bases from V and 5 bases from J, leaving 16 bases between. CDR3 loop: CASSLGLPGLGTEAFF. DNA for the CDR3: TGTGCCAGCAGCTTAGGCCTTCCGGGGTTGGGGACTGAAGCTTTCTTT. The complete variable domain, with remaining parts taken from reference TRBV13 and TRBJ1-1, reads AAGVIQSPRHLIKEKRETATLKCYPIPRHDTVYWYQQGPGQDPQFLISFYEKMQSDKGSIPDRFSAQQFSDYHSELNMSSLELGDSALYFCASSLGLPGLGTEAFFGQGTRLTVV.

This chain connects TRBV9 to TRBJ2-2; 9 positions agree with TRBD2. CDR3 length: 15 amino acids. Germline-derived CDR1 and CDR2 are SGDLS and YYNGEE. V shed 4 bases, J shed 3 bases, and the junction held 4 bases outside the gene matches. The CDR3 sequence: CASSFSGGYTGELFF. Here the CDR3 DNA reads TGTGCCAGCAGCTTTAGCGGGGGTTACACCGGGGAGCTGTTTTTT.

V usage is TRBV9 and J usage is TRBJ2-3; D may be TRBD2 (7 bases). Looked up from germline, CDR1 is SGDLS and CDR2 is YYNGEE. V was clipped by 5 bases and J by 3 bases, with 19 bases between them. The CDR3 is made up of 16 amino acids. The CDR3 reads CASSLEGGGATDTQYF. The CDR3 DNA reads as TGTGCCAGCAGTCTAGAGGGAGGGGGGGCGACAGATACGCAGTATTTT.

The V and J genes are TRBV21-1 and TRBJ2-4; TRBD2 is taken as the D call from the table, unchecked against the DNA. TRBV21-1 is a pseudogene locus. The CDR3 totals 20 residues. The CDR3 nucleotides are TGTGCCAGCAGCCGTAATATTAAAGGGAGGCCTAAAGGGATCAAAAACATTCAGTACTTC. It codes for CASSRNIKGRPKGIKNIQYF.

This clone came up once. The V gene is TRBV3-1 (or the pseudogene TRBV3-2), the J gene TRBJ2-3, with a weak D call TRBD1 (7 bases). Germline V gene data show CDR1 as LGHDT and CDR2 as YNNKEL (reference sequence). CDR3 length: 16 amino acids. V gave up 4 bases and J gave up 5 bases, with 19 bases separating them. CDR3 loop: CASSPLGGGSGDTQYF. The CDR3 DNA follows: TGTGCCAGCAGCCCCCTTGGAGGGGGCTCTGGAGATACGCAGTATTTT.

V and J are TRBV10-3 and TRBJ2-1; D gene ambiguous. The V gene's germline CDR1 is ENHRY and CDR2 SYGVKD. The V and J ends lost 6 bases and 9 bases respectively, with 12 bases between them. The CDR3 is 12 residues long. The CDR3 here is CAIRSLASEQFF. CDR3 DNA sequence: TGTGCCATCAGATCCTTAGCCAGTGAGCAGTTCTTC.

The CDR3 bases are TGTGCCAGCAGCTTAGACCTTGGGGCCCAGTGGAGAGGTGGTTCCTACGAGCAGTACTTC. Amino acid sequence: CASSLDLGAQWRGGSYEQYF. The chain links TRBV11-2 to TRBJ2-7, with D possibly being TRBD1 (5 bases). The CDR3 length is 20 residues. Deletions cut 0 bases from V and 1 base from J, with 25 bases between. CDR1 is SGHAT and CDR2 is FQNNGV in the germline V gene.

This chain connects TRBV6-2 or TRBV6-3 to TRBJ1-5; D ambiguous. The CDR3 spans 13 residues. From germline, CDR1 is MNHEY and CDR2 SVGEGT. V shed 0 bases and J shed 4 bases, with 4 bases lying between them. CDR3 nucleotide sequence: TGTGCCAGCAGTTACTCCGCGAATCAGCCCCAGCATTTT. The encoded protein is CASSYSANQPQHF.

The gene calls are TRBV6-6 and TRBJ1-1; the match to TRBD1 covers 7 bases. Germline V gene lookup returns CDR1 MNHNY and CDR2 SVGAGI (reference sequence). The CDR3 length is 13 residues. The J segment lost 7 bases and the V segment lost 5 bases, leaving 7 bases of the junction unmatched. The CDR3 DNA reads as TGTGCCAGCAGTCGTCGTACAGGGGATGAAGCTTTCTTT. Translated, it gives CASSRRTGDEAFF.

The chain has TRBV30 and TRBJ2-7; TRBD2 aligns across 7 bases. V shed 7 bases, J shed 6 bases, and the junction held 9 bases outside the gene matches. Germline assignment: CDR1 GTSNPN and CDR2 SVGIG (reference sequence). This CDR3 contains 12 residues. The CDR3 DNA reads as TGTGCCTCGGGGAGGGCCGGGGGCGAGCAGTACTTC. Protein product: CASGRAGGEQYF. Complete variable domain (other parts from reference TRBV30 and TRBJ2-7): SQTIHQWPATLVQPVGSPLSLECTVEGTSNPNLYWYRQAAGRGLQLLFYSVGIGQISSEVPQNLSASRPQDRQFILSSKKLLLSDSGFYLCASGRAGGEQYFGPGTRLTVT.

With regard to this clone: The same CDR3 also results from other DNA sequences found in this sample. This rearrangement joins TRBV19 to TRBJ1-1, with D perhaps matching TRBD1 (5 bases). Germline V gene lookup returns CDR1 LNHDA and CDR2 SQIVND (reference sequence). Trimming pared 3 bases from V and 1 base from J, leaving 9 bases between. This CDR3 is 14 amino acids long. For the CDR3, the DNA is TGTGCCAGTAGTATCGGGGGAAGGAACACTGAAGCTTTCTTT. It specifies CASSIGGRNTEAFF.

J is TRBJ1-1 and V is TRBV5-6, with D hard to call. CDR3 size: 13 residues. The germline V gene encodes CDR1 SGHDT and CDR2 YYEEEE. The V and J ends lost 4 bases and 4 bases respectively, with 11 bases between them. CDR3 DNA: TGTGCCAGCAGCATACGGAGGCCCACTGAAGCTTTCTTT. Amino acid sequence: CASSIRRPTEAFF.

The sample holds one count of this clone. The genes are TRBV29-1 and TRBJ2-1, with a possible D match to TRBD1 (5 bases). The CDR3 runs to 11 residues. The germline V gene has CDR1 SQVTM and CDR2 ANQGSEA. CDR3 amino acids: CSTTANNEQFF. The DNA for the CDR3 is TGCAGTACGACAGCCAACAATGAGCAGTTCTTC.